The rows below give T cell receptor beta chains drawn from one sample of a study of T cell repertoires in cytomegalovirus infection. Which antigens these TCRs recognize remains unknown. TCRdb independently ran MiXCR on the reads; one entry per CDR3 protein. The data contain under 300,000 distinct CDR3 sequences, 22% of them seen just once; the ten biggest clones take up 15% to 20%. The sample in question was cultured PBMCs, obtained from culture after CMV antigen stimulation. The receptors were sampled from a human donor in good health (CMV status not recorded). Some clones in this sample may be carry-over from other donors' samples. CDR3s include the opening cysteine and the closing phenylalanine or tryptophan. The order of the fields is D gene, J gene, V gene, clone size, CDR3 protein, CDR3 DNA. D genes are given only for firm matches. Part of the rows lack a size; the others show once, few, many or a class for expanded clones.

d_call: .; j_call: TRBJ1-5; v_call: TRBV7-6; clone_size: many; cdr3_aa: CASSKSGYAQPQHF; cdr3_nt: TGTGCCAGCAGCAAATCCGGTTATGCTCAGCCCCAGCATTTT
d_call: TRBD2; j_call: TRBJ2-5; v_call: TRBV5-1; clone_size: .; cdr3_aa: CASRPAGTSVETQYF; cdr3_nt: TGCGCCAGCAGACCCGCCGGGACTAGCGTGGAGACCCAGTACTTC
d_call: .; j_call: TRBJ1-1; v_call: TRBV28; clone_size: many; cdr3_aa: CASRFRRETNTEAFF; cdr3_nt: TGTGCCAGCAGGTTCCGACGGGAGACGAACACTGAAGCTTTCTTT
d_call: .; j_call: TRBJ2-1; v_call: TRBV9; clone_size: few; cdr3_aa: CASSARQNSYNEQFF; cdr3_nt: TGTGCCAGCAGCGCCCGACAGAACTCCTACAATGAGCAGTTCTTC
d_call: .; j_call: TRBJ2-1; v_call: TRBV20-1; clone_size: few; cdr3_aa: CSAIGDYNEQFF; cdr3_nt: TGCAGTGCTATCGGGGACTACAATGAGCAGTTCTTC
d_call: .; j_call: TRBJ1-5; v_call: TRBV20-1; clone_size: few; cdr3_aa: CSARSGIGQPQHF; cdr3_nt: TGCAGTGCTAGGTCAGGGATAGGTCAGCCCCAGCATTTT
d_call: TRBD1; j_call: TRBJ1-5; v_call: TRBV19; clone_size: few; cdr3_aa: CASSGPGQGGNQPQHF; cdr3_nt: TGTGCCAGTAGTGGGCCGGGACAGGGGGGCAATCAGCCCCAGCATTTT
d_call: .; j_call: TRBJ2-2; v_call: TRBV11-1; clone_size: .; cdr3_aa: CASSYAGRTGELFF; cdr3_nt: TGTGCCAGCAGCTATGCAGGGCGGACCGGGGAGCTGTTTTTT
d_call: .; j_call: TRBJ1-1; v_call: TRBV7-4; clone_size: .; cdr3_aa: CGSSFSGTEAFF; cdr3_nt: TGTGGCAGCAGCTTTAGTGGCACTGAAGCTTTCTTT
d_call: .; j_call: TRBJ2-1; v_call: TRBV2; clone_size: .; cdr3_aa: CASRGSWNEQFF; cdr3_nt: TGTGCCAGCAGAGGGTCTTGGAATGAGCAGTTCTTC
d_call: .; j_call: TRBJ1-1; v_call: TRBV7-2; clone_size: many; cdr3_aa: CASRTNRDTEAFF; cdr3_nt: TGTGCCAGCAGGACAAACAGGGACACTGAAGCTTTCTTT
d_call: .; j_call: TRBJ2-5; v_call: TRBV25-1; clone_size: .; cdr3_aa: CASSESGSSQETQYF; cdr3_nt: TGTGCCAGCAGTGAATCGGGCAGCTCCCAAGAGACCCAGTACTTC
d_call: .; j_call: TRBJ2-3; v_call: TRBV12-3/TRBV12-4; clone_size: .; cdr3_aa: CASSPLYTQYF; cdr3_nt: TGTGCCAGCAGTCCCTTATATACGCAGTATTTT
d_call: .; j_call: TRBJ1-1; v_call: TRBV14; clone_size: many; cdr3_aa: CASSHWGWGENTEAFF; cdr3_nt: TGTGCCAGCAGCCACTGGGGATGGGGGGAGAACACTGAAGCTTTCTTT
d_call: TRBD1; j_call: TRBJ2-2; v_call: TRBV5-1; clone_size: few; cdr3_aa: CASSVGTGNVWELFF; cdr3_nt: TGCGCCAGCAGCGTAGGGACAGGGAATGTATGGGAGCTGTTTTTT
d_call: .; j_call: TRBJ1-1; v_call: TRBV4-3; clone_size: many; cdr3_aa: CASSQDLVQQRNTEAFF; cdr3_nt: TGCGCCAGCAGCCAAGATTTGGTTCAGCAGAGAAACACTGAAGCTTTCTTT
d_call: TRBD2; j_call: TRBJ2-1; v_call: TRBV7-6; clone_size: few; cdr3_aa: CASSTNLAGGPDEQFF; cdr3_nt: TGTGCCAGCAGCACCAATCTAGCGGGAGGGCCCGATGAGCAGTTCTTC
d_call: .; j_call: TRBJ2-1; v_call: TRBV7-2; clone_size: few; cdr3_aa: CASSYSLAAGYNEQFF; cdr3_nt: TGTGCCAGCAGCTACTCCCTAGCTGCCGGCTACAATGAGCAGTTCTTC
d_call: .; j_call: TRBJ2-5; v_call: TRBV30; clone_size: .; cdr3_aa: CAWSVVGGSWQETQYF; cdr3_nt: TGTGCCTGGAGTGTTGTTGGGGGGAGTTGGCAAGAGACCCAGTACTTC
d_call: TRBD1; j_call: TRBJ1-5; v_call: TRBV19; clone_size: .; cdr3_aa: CASRKQGVHSNQPQHF; cdr3_nt: TGTGCCAGCAGAAAACAGGGGGTTCATAGCAATCAGCCCCAGCATTTT
d_call: .; j_call: TRBJ2-5; v_call: TRBV7-8; clone_size: many; cdr3_aa: CASSLETVQETQYF; cdr3_nt: TGTGCCAGCAGCTTAGAAACAGTCCAAGAGACCCAGTACTTC
d_call: TRBD2; j_call: TRBJ2-3; v_call: TRBV7-2; clone_size: many; cdr3_aa: CASSLAESGTDTQYF; cdr3_nt: TGTGCCAGCAGCCTAGCGGAGTCGGGGACAGATACGCAGTATTTT
d_call: .; j_call: TRBJ2-5; v_call: TRBV7-8; clone_size: .; cdr3_aa: CASSLVVGRWTKRETQYF; cdr3_nt: TGTGCCAGCAGCTTAGTCGTCGGACGGTGGACGAAAAGGGAGACCCAGTACTTC
d_call: TRBD2; j_call: TRBJ2-3; v_call: TRBV6-2/TRBV6-3; clone_size: many; cdr3_aa: CASSYSSGPDTQYF; cdr3_nt: TGTGCCAGCAGTTACTCTAGCGGGCCAGATACGCAGTATTTT
d_call: .; j_call: TRBJ2-5; v_call: TRBV9; clone_size: .; cdr3_aa: CASSVAGSETQYF; cdr3_nt: TGTGCCAGCAGCGTAGCAGGGTCGGAGACCCAGTACTTC
d_call: .; j_call: TRBJ2-3; v_call: TRBV7-2; clone_size: many; cdr3_aa: CASSLAVGLGTDTQYF; cdr3_nt: TGTGCCAGCAGCTTAGCGGTCGGGCTAGGCACAGATACGCAGTATTTT
d_call: .; j_call: TRBJ2-3; v_call: TRBV24-1; clone_size: .; cdr3_aa: CATSNSDGGGERDTQYF; cdr3_nt: TGTGCCACCAGTAATTCTGATGGAGGGGGCGAACGAGATACGCAGTATTTT